This entry concerns a single T cell receptor (beta chain). Its antigen is still unknown. The CDR3 length is 17 residues. Trimming removed 3 bases from V and 4 bases from J; junction bases left unmatched: 8. Germline CDR1 is SGHRS and CDR2 is YFSETQ. This specimen comes from a study of PD-1 blockade in classical Hodgkin lymphoma. Time point in this sample: newly diagnosed, previously untreated cHL patient sample. PBMCs from untreated, newly diagnosed classical Hodgkin lymphoma were comparison samples. The assay was immunoSEQ multiplex PCR, and TCRdb's table has in-frame clones only and misses some. The top ten hold 3.8% of the sample, which has approximately 30,000 clones, about 89% seen once. Study-wide results and caveats: Whatever underlies the repertoire differences (possibly disease activity or prior therapy) remains undefined. Reported findings placed baseline TCR diversity lower in newly diagnosed patients (compared with healthy donors).

The sequencing input was peripheral blood mononuclear cells (PBMCs). The source is a human donor with classical Hodgkin lymphoma. The chain recombines TRBV5-1 with TRBJ2-2, with 11 bases matching TRBD2. CDR3 DNA sequence: TGCGCCAGCAGCTCCCTAACTAGCGGGAGAGGCACCGGGGAGCTGTTTTTT. It codes for CASSSLTSGRGTGELFF.